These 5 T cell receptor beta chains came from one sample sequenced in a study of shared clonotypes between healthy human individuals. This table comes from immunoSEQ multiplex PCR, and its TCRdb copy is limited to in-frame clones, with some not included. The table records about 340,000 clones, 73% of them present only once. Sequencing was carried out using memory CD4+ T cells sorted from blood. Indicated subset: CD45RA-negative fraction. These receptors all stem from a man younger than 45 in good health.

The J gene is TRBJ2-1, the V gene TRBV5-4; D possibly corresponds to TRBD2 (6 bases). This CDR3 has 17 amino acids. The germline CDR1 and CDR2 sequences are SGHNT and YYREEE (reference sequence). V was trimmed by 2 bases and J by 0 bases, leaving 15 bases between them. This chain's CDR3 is CASSLTLHGGSYNEQFF. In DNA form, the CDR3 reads TGTGCCAGCAGCTTAACTCTTCACGGGGGCTCCTACAATGAGCAGTTCTTC.

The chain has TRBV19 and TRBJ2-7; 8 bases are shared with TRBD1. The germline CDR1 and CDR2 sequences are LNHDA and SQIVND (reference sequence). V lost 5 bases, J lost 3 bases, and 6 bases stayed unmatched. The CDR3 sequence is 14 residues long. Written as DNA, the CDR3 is TGTGCCAGTAGTTCCGGACAGGGCTTCTACGAGCAGTACTTC. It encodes CASSSGQGFYEQYF.

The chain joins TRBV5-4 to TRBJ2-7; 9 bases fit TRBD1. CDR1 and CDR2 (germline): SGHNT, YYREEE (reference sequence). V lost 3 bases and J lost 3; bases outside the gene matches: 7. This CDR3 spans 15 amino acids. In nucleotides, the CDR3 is TGTGCCAGCAGCTCCTATACAGGGGGCTTCTACGAGCAGTACTTC. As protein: CASSSYTGGFYEQYF.

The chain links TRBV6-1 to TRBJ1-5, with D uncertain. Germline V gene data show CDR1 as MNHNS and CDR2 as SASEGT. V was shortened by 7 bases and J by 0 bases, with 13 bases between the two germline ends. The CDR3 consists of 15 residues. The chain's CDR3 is CASKPGLDSNQPQHF. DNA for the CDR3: TGTGCCAGCAAACCCGGACTGGATAGCAATCAGCCCCAGCATTTT.

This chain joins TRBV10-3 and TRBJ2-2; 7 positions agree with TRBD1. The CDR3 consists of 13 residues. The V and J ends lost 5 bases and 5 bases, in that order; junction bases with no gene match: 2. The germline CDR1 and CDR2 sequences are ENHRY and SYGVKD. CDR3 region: CAISRQGTGELFF. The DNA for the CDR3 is TGTGCCATCAGTCGACAGGGTACCGGGGAGCTGTTTTTT.